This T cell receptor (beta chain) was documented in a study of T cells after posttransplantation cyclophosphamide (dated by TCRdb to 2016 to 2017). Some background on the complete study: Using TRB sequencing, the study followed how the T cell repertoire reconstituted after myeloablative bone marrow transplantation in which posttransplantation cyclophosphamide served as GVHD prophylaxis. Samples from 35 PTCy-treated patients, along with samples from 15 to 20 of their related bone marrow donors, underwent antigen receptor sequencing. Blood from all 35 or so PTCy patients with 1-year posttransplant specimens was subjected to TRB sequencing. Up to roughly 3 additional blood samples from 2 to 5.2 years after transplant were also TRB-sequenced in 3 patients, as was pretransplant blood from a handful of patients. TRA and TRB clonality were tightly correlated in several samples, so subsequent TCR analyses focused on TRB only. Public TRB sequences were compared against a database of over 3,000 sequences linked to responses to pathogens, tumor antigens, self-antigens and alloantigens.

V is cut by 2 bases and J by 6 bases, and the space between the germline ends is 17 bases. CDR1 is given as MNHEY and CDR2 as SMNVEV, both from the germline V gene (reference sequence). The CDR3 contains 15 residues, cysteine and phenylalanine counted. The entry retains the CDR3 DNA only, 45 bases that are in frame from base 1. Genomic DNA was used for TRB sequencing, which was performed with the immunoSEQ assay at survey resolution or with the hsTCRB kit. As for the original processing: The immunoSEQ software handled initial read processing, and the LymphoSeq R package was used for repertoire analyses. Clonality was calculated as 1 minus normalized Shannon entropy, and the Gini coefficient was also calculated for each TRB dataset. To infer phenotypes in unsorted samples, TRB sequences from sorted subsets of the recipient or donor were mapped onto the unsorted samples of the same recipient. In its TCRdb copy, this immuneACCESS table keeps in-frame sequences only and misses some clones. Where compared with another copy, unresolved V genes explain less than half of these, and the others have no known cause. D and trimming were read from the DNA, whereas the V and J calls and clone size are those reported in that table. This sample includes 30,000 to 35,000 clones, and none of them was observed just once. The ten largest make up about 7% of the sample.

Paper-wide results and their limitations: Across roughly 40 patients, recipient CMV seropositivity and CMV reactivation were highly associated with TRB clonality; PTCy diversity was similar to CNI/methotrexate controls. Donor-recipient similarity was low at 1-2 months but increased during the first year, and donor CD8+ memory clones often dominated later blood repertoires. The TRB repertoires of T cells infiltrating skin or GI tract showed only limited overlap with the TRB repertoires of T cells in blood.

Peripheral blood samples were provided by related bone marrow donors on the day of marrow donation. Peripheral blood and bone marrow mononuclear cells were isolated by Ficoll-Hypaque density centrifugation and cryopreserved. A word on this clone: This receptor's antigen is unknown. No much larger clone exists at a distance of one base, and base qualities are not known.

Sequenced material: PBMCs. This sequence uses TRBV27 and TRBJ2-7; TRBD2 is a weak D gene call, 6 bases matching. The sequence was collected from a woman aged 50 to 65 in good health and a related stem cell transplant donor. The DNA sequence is TGTGCCAGCAGTTTAACCCGGGACTCTGGTAGCGAGCAGTACTTC. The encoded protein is CASSLTRDSGSEQYF.